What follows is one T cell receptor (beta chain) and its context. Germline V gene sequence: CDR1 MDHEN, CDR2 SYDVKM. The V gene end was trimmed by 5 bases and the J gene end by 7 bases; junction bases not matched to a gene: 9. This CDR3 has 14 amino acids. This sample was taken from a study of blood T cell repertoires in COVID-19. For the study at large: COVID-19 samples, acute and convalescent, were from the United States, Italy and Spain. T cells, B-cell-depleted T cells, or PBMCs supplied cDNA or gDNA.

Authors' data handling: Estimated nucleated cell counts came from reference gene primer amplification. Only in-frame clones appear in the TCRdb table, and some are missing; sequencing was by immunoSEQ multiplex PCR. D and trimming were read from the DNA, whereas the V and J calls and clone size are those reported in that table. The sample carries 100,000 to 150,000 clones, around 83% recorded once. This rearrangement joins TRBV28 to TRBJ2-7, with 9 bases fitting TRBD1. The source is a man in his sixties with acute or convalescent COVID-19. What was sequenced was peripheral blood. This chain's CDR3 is CASSQQQGAREQYF. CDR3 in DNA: TGTGCCAGCAGTCAACAACAGGGGGCGCGGGAGCAGTACTTC. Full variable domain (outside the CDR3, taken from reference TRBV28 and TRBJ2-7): DVKVTQSSRYLVKRTGEKVFLECVQDMDHENMFWYRQDPGLGLRLIYFSYDVKMKEKGDIPEGYSVSREKKERFSLILESASTNQTSMYLCASSQQQGAREQYFGPGTRLTVT.